Sequencing of this T cell receptor beta chain was carried out in a study of Ad26.COV2.S vaccination and SARS-CoV-2 variants. For the study at large: Dosing was one shot or two shots 56 days apart. Overall study results and limits: For non-spike TCRs, breadth in vaccine recipients resembled that in placebo recipients. Participants in the vaccine arm had higher spike-specific TCR breadth; placebo recipients had lower.

Assay used: immunoSEQ multiplex PCR; TCRdb lists only in-frame clones, some missing. The sample yields 300,000 to 400,000 clones, approximately 84% seen once. Treatment indicated: roughly 19 received Ad26.COV2.S at low or high dose, single or two shots; 5 received placebo; per-sample allocation not given. Sampling occurred on day 63 after the first vaccine or placebo injection. The sample holds a few counts of this clone. Its matching antigen is unknown. The CDR3 runs to 15 residues. Trimming at V came to 5 bases and at J to 1 base, leaving 4 bases not matched to a gene. Per the germline V gene, CDR1 is KGHSH and CDR2 is LQKENI.

The source was peripheral blood, collected in a trial of Ad26.COV2.S vaccine versus placebo. V and J are TRBV18 and TRBJ2-2; 7 bases are shared with TRBD2. The source of this sequence is a person aged 18 to 65 who received the Ad26.COV2.S COVID-19 vaccine or a placebo. DNA for the CDR3: TGTGCCAGCTCAACTAGCGCTCGGAACACCGGGGAGCTGTTTTTT. This gives the protein CASSTSARNTGELFF. The whole variable domain, filled in from reference TRBV18 and TRBJ2-2, reads NAGVMQNPRHLVRRRGQEARLRCSPMKGHSHVYWYRQLPEEGLKFMVYLQKENIIDESGMPKERFSAEFPKEGPSILRIQQVVRGDSAAYFCASSTSARNTGELFFGEGSRLTVL.